The sequence of this T cell receptor (beta chain) was determined in a study of T cells after yellow fever vaccination. Broader study findings: Clones from primary vaccination mostly reappeared after the booster (roughly 95% CD4, over 85% CD8).

The CDR3 has 14 residues. Trimming at V came to 6 bases and at J to 3 bases, leaving 2 bases not matched to a gene. The V gene's germline CDR1 is MNHEY and CDR2 SVGAGI. MiXCR was run by TCRdb on the 5' RACE reads, yielding one entry per CDR3 protein. The profile covers 300,000 to 400,000 distinct CDR3 sequences, with 8.7% appearing a single time and more than 15% taken by the ten largest. This clonotype appeared a few times. The antigen remains undetermined. The chain links TRBV6-5 to TRBJ2-1; 10 nucleotides align to TRBD1. The sequencing here drew on PBMCs, taken on the day of the first yellow fever vaccination. The sequence derives from a man between 18 and 35 years old who received the YFV17D yellow fever vaccine. Here the CDR3 DNA reads TGTGCCAGCAGGACAGGGGGCTTCTACAATGAGCAGTTCTTC. Translated: CASRTGGFYNEQFF.